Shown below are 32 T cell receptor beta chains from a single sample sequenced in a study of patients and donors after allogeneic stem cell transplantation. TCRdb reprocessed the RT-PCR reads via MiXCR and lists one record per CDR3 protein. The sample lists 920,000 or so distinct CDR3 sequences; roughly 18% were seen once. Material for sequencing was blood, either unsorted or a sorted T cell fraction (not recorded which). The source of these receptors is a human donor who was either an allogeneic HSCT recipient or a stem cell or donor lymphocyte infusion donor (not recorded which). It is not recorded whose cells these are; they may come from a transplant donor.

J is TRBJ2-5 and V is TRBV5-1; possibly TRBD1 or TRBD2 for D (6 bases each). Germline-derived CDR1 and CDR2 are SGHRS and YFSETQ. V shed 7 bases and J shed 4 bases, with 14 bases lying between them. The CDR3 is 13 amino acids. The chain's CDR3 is CASGEGGGETQYF. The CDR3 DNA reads TGCGCCAGCGGGGAAGGGGGAGGAGAGACCCAGTACTTC.

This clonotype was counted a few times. The CDR3 reads CATRDREGTEAFF. The CDR3, as DNA: TGTGCCACTAGGGACAGGGAGGGCACTGAAGCTTTCTTT. The V call is TRBV24-1, the J call TRBJ1-1, with 9 bases aligning to TRBD1. CDR1 is KGHDR, CDR2 SFDVKD, per germline. Trimming removed 10 bases from V and 4 bases from J; junction bases left unmatched: 6. The CDR3 contains 13 residues.

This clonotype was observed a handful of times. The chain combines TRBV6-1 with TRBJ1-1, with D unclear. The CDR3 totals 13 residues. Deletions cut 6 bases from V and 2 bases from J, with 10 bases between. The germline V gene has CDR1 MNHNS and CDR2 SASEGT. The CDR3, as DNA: TGTGCCAGCAGACAGACTCCCAACACTGAAGCTTTCTTT. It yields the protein CASRQTPNTEAFF.

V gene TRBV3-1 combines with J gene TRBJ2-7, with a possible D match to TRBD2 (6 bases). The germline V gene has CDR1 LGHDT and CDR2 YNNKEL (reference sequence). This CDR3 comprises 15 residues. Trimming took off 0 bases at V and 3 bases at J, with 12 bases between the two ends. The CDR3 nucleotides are TGTGCCAGCAGCCAAGATGGGAGGCGTAGCTACGAGCAGTACTTC. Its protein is CASSQDGRRSYEQYF.

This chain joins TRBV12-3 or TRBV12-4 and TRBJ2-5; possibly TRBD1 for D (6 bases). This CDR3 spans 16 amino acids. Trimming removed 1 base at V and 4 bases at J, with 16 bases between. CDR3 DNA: TGTGCCAGCAGTTTAGGGGACACCTCTTCGGGAGAGACCCAGTACTTC. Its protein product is CASSLGDTSSGETQYF.

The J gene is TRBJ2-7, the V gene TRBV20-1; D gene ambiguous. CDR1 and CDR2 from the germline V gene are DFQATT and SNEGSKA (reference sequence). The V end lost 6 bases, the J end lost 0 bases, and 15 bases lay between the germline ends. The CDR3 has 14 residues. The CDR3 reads CSAQTSYVSYEQYF. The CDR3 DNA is TGCAGTGCACAAACCTCCTACGTCTCCTACGAGCAGTACTTC.

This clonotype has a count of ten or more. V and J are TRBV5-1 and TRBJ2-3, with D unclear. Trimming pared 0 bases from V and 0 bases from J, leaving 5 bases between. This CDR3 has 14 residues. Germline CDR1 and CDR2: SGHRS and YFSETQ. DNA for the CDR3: TGCGCCAGCAGCTTGGTGTCCAGCACAGATACGCAGTATTTT. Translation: CASSLVSSTDTQYF.

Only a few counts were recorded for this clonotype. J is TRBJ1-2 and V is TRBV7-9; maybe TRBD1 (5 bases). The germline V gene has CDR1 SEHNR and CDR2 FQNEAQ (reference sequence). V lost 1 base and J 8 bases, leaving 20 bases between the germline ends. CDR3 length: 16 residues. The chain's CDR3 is CASSLVGTAYESGYTF. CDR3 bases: TGTGCCAGCAGCTTAGTAGGGACTGCTTATGAATCGGGCTACACCTTC.

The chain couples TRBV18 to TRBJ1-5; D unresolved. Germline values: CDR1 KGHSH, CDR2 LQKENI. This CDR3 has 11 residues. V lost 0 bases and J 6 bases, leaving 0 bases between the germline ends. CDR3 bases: TGTGCCAGCTCACCACCTCAGCCCCAGCATTTT. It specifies CASSPPQPQHF.

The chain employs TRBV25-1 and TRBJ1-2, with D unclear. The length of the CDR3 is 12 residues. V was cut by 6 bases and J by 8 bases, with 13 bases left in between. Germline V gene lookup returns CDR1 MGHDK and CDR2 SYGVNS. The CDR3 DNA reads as TGTGCCAGCAGGATGTGGGGAGGAGGCTACACCTTC. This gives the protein CASRMWGGGYTF.

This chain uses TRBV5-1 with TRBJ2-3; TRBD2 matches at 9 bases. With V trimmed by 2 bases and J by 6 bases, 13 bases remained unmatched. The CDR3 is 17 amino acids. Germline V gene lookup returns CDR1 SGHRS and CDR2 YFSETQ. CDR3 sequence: CASSLPLSRGGPDTQYF. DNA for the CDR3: TGCGCCAGCAGCTTACCTTTGTCGCGGGGGGGCCCCGATACGCAGTATTTT.

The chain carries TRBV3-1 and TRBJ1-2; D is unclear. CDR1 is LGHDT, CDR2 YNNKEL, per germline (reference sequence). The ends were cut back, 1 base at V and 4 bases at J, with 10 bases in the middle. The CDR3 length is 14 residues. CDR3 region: CASSQVSYSYGYTF. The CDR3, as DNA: TGTGCCAGCAGCCAAGTGAGCTATTCCTATGGCTACACCTTC.

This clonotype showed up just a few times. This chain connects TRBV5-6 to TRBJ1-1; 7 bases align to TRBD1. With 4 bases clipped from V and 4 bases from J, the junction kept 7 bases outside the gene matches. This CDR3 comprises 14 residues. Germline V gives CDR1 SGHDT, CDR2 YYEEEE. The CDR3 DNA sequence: TGTGCCAGCAGCCCAACAGGGGTTAGCACTGAAGCTTTCTTT. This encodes CASSPTGVSTEAFF.

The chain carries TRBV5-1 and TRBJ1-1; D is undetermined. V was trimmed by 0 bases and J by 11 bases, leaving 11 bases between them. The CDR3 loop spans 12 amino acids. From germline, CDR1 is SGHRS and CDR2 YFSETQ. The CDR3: CASSLAGIEAFF. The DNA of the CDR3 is TGCGCCAGCAGCTTGGCGGGCATTGAGGCTTTCTTT.

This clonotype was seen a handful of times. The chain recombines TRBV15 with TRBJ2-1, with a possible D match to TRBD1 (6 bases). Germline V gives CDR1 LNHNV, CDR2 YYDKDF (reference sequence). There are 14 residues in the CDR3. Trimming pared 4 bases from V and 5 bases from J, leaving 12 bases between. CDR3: CATSTGQTHNEQFF. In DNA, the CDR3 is TGTGCCACCAGCACCGGACAGACTCACAATGAGCAGTTCTTC. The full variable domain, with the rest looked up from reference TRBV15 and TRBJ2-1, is DAMVIQNPRYQVTQFGKPVTLSCSQTLNHNVMYWYQQKSSQAPKLLFHYYDKDFNNEADTPDNFQSRRPNTSFCFLDIRSPGLGDTAMYLCATSTGQTHNEQFFGPGTRLTVL.

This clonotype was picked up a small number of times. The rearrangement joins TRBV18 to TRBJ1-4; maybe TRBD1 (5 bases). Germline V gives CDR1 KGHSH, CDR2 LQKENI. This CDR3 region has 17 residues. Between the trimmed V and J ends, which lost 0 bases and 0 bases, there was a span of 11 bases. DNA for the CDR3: TGTGCCAGCTCACCACCGGGACTTATTACAACTAATGAAAAACTGTTTTTT. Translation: CASSPPGLITTNEKLFF.

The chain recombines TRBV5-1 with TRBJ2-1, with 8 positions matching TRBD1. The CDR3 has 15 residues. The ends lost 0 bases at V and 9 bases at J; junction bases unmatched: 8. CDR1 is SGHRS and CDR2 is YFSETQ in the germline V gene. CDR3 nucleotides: TGCGCCAGCAGCTTGGCTCAGGGGGCGCGCGGTGAGCAGTTCTTC. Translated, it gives CASSLAQGARGEQFF.

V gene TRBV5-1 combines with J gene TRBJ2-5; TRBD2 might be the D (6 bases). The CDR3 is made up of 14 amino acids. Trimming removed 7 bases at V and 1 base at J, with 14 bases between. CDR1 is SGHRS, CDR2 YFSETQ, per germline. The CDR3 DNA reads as TGCGCCAGCCAAATTAGCGGATCCCAAGAGACCCAGTACTTC. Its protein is CASQISGSQETQYF. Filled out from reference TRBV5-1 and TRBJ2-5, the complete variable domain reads KAGVTQTPRYLIKTRGQQVTLSCSPISGHRSVSWYQQTPGQGLQFLFEYFSETQRNKGNFPGRFSGRQFSNSRSEMNVSTLELGDSALYLCASQISGSQETQYFGPGTRLLVL.

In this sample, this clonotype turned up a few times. CDR3 sequence: CASSGTSGRGFDEQYF. In DNA form, the CDR3 reads TGTGCCAGCAGCGGGACTAGCGGGAGGGGGTTTGACGAGCAGTACTTC. The gene calls are TRBV12-3 or TRBV12-4 and TRBJ2-7; 16 bases map to TRBD2. The trim removed 6 bases at V and 5 bases at J, leaving 7 bases unmatched. The CDR3 is made up of 16 amino acids.

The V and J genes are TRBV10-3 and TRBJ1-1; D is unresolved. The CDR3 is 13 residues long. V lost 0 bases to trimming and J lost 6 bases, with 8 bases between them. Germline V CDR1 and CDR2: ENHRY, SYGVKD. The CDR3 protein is CAISESPGPEAFF. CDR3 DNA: TGTGCCATCAGTGAGTCTCCGGGCCCTGAAGCTTTCTTT.

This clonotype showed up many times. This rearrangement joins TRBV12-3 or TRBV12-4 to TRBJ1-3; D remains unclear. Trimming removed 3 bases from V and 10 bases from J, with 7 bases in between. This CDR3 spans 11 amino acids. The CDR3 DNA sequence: TGTGCCAGCAGTTTGGCTGGTACCATATATTTT. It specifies CASSLAGTIYF.

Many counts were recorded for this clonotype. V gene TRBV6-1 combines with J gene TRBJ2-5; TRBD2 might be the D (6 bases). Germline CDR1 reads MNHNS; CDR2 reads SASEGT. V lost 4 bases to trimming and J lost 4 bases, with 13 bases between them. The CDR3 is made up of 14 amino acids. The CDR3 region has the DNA TGTGCCAGCAGTGCGGGACTGGCATTAGAGACCCAGTACTTC. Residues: CASSAGLALETQYF.

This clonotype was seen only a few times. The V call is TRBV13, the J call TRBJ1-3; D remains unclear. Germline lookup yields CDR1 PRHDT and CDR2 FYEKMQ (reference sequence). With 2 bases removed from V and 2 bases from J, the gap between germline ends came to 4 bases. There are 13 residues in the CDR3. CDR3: CASSLFTGNTIYF. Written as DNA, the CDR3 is TGTGCCAGCAGCTTATTTACTGGAAACACCATATATTTT.

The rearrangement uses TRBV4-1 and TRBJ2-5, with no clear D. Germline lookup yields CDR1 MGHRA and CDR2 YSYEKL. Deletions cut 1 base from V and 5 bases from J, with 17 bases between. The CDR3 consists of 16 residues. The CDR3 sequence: CASSQGPVVSGETQYF. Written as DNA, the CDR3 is TGCGCCAGCAGCCAAGGGCCAGTGGTTAGTGGGGAGACCCAGTACTTC.

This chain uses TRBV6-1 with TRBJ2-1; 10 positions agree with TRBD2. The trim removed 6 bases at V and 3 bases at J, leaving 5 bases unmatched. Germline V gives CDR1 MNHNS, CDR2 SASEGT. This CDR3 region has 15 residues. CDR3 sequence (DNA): TGTGCCAGCAGACCTCTAGCGGGAGTCTACAATGAGCAGTTCTTC. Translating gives CASRPLAGVYNEQFF.

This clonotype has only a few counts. CDR3 in amino acids: CASSDKDSYNEQFF. The CDR3 region has the DNA TGTGCCAGCAGCGACAAGGACAGCTACAATGAGCAGTTCTTC. The rearrangement joins TRBV7-2 to TRBJ2-1, with D possibly matching TRBD1 (6 bases). Trimming left V 5 bases short and J 3 bases short, with 11 bases between. The CDR3 has 14 amino acids. CDR1 and CDR2 from the germline V gene are SGHTA and FQGNSA.

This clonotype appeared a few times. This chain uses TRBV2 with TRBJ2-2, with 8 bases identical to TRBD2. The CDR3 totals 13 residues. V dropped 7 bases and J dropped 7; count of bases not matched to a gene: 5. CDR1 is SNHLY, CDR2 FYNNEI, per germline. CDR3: CASKAGEVGELFF. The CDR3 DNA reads TGTGCCAGCAAAGCGGGAGAAGTCGGGGAGCTGTTTTTT.

The DNA for the CDR3 is TGTGCCAGCACCTGGGACAGTGCTAATTCACCCCTCCACTTT. This encodes CASTWDSANSPLHF. The gene calls are TRBV6-1 and TRBJ1-6, with TRBD1 matching over 7 bases. This CDR3 is built from 14 residues. V lost 7 bases to trimming and J lost 6 bases; unmatched junction nucleotides: 6. Germline-derived CDR1 and CDR2 are MNHNS and SASEGT.

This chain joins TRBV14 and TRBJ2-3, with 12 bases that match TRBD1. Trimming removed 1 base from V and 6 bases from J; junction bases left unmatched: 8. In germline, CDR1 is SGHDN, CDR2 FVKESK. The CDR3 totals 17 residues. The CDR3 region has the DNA TGTGCCAGCAGCCAAGCGGGCGGGACAGGGGGCCTGGATACGCAGTATTTT. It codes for CASSQAGGTGGLDTQYF.

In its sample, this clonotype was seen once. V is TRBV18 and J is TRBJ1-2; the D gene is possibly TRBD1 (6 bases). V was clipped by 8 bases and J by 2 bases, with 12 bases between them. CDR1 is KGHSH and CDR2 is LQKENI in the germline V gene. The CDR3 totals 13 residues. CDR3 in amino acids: CASAQQGNYGYTF. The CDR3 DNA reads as TGTGCCAGCGCTCAACAGGGAAACTATGGCTACACCTTC. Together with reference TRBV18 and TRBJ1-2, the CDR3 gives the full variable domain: NAGVMQNPRHLVRRRGQEARLRCSPMKGHSHVYWYRQLPEEGLKFMVYLQKENIIDESGMPKERFSAEFPKEGPSILRIQQVVRGDSAAYFCASAQQGNYGYTFGSGTRLTVV.

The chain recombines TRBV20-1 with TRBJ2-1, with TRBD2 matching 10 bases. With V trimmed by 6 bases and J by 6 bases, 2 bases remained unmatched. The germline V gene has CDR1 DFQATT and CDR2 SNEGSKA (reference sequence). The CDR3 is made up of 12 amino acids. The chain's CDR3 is CSASSGGNEQFF. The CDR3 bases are TGCAGTGCCTCTAGCGGGGGCAATGAGCAGTTCTTC.

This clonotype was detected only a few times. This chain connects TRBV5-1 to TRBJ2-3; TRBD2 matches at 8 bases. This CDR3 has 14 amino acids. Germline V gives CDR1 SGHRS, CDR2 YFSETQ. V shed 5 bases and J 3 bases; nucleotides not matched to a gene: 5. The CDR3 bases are TGCGCCAGCAGGCGGGGGGAGACTACAGATACGCAGTATTTT. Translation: CASRRGETTDTQYF.